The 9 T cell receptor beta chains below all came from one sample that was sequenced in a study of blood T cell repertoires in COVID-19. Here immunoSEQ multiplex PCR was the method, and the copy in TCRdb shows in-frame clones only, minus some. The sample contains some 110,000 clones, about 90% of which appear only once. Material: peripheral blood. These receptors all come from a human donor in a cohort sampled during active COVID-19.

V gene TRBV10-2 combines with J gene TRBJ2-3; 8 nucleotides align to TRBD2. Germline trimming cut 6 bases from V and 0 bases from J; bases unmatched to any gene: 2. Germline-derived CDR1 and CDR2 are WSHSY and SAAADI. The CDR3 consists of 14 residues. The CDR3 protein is CASRPSGSTDTQYF. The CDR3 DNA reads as TGCGCCAGCAGACCTAGCGGGAGCACAGATACGCAGTATTTT.

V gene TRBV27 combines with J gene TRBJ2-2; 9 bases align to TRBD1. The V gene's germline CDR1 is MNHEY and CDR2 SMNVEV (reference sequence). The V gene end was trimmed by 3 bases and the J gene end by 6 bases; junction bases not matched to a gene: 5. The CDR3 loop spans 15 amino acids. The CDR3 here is CASSFRTGDPGELFF. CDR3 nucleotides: TGTGCCAGCAGTTTTAGGACAGGGGATCCCGGGGAGCTGTTTTTT.

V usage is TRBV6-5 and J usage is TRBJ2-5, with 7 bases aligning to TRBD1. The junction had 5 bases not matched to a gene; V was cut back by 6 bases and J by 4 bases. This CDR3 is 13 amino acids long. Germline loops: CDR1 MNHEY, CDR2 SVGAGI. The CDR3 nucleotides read TGTGCCAGCAGGGAGACAGGGTTAGAGACCCAGTACTTC. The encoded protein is CASRETGLETQYF.

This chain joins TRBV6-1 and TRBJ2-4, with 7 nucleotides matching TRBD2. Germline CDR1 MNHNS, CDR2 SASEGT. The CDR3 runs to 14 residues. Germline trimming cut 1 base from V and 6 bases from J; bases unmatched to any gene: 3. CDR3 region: CASSEDAGVNIQYF. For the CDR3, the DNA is TGTGCCAGCAGTGAAGACGCGGGAGTAAACATTCAGTACTTC.

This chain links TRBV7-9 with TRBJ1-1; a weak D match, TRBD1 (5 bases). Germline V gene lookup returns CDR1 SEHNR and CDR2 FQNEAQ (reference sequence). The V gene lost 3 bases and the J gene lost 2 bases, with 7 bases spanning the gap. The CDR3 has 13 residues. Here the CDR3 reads CASSFQGNTEAFF. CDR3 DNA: TGTGCCAGCAGCTTCCAGGGAAACACTGAAGCTTTCTTT.

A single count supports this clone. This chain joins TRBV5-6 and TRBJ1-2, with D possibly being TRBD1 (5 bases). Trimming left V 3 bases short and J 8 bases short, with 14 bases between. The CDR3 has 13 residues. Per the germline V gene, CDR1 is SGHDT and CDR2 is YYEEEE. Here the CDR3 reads CASSSGWAGGYTF. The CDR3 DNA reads TGTGCCAGCAGCTCGGGTTGGGCAGGGGGCTACACCTTC.

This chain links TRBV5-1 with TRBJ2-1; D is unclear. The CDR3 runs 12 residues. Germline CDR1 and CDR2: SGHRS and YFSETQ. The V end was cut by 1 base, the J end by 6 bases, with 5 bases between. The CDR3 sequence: CASSLPSNEQFF. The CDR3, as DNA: TGCGCCAGCAGCTTGCCTTCCAATGAGCAGTTCTTC.

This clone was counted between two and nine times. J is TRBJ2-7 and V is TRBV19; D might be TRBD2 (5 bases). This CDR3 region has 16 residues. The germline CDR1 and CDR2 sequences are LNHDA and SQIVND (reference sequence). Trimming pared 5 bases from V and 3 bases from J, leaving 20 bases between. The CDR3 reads CASSWRTPQDLYEQYF. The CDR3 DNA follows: TGTGCCAGTAGTTGGAGGACCCCACAAGATCTCTACGAGCAGTACTTC.

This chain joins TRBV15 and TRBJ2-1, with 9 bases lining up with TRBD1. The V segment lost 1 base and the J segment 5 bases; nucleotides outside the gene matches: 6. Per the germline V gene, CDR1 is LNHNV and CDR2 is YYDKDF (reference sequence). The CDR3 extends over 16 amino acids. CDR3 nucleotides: TGTGCCACCAGCAGAGGGTCCCGGGACAGGGACAATGAGCAGTTCTTC. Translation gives CATSRGSRDRDNEQFF. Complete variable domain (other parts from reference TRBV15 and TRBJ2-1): DAMVIQNPRYQVTQFGKPVTLSCSQTLNHNVMYWYQQKSSQAPKLLFHYYDKDFNNEADTPDNFQSRRPNTSFCFLDIRSPGLGDTAMYLCATSRGSRDRDNEQFFGPGTRLTVL.